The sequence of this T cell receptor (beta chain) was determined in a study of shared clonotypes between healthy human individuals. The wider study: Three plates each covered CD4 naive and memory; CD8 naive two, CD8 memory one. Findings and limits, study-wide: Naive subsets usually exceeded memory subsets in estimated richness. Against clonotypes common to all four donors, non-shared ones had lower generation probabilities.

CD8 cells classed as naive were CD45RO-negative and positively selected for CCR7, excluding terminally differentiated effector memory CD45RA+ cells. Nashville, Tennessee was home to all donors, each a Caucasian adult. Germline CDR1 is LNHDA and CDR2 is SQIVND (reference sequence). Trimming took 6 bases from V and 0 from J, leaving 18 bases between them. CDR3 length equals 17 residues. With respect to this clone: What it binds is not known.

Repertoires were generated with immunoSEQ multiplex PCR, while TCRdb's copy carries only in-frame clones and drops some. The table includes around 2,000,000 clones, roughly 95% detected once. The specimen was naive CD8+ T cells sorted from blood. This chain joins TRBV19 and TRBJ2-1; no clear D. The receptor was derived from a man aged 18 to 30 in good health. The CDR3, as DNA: TGTGCCAGTAGCCCCGTGGACCGCCCGAGCTCCTACAATGAGCAGTTCTTC. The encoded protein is CASSPVDRPSSYNEQFF.